These 20 T cell receptor beta chains originate from one sample sequenced in a study of T-cell memory formation after mild COVID-19. One entry per CDR3 protein results from TCRdb running MiXCR on the 5' RACE reads. Here the sample spans over 400,000 distinct CDR3 sequences, about 25% being singletons. Source material: PBMCs or a T cell subset sorted from them (not recorded which). The receptors here all came from an adult woman who had mild COVID-19 (a few samples of this study predate the infection). Cell type and time point are not known.

This sequence joins TRBV12-3 or TRBV12-4 and TRBJ2-5; TRBD2 agrees at 8 bases. The CDR3 runs to 14 residues. The trim removed 6 bases at V and 2 bases at J, leaving 5 bases unmatched. CDR3 loop: CASRVAGGQETQYF. Written as DNA, the CDR3 is TGTGCCAGCAGGGTGGCGGGGGGTCAAGAGACCCAGTACTTC.

This clonotype occurred a few times. The chain employs TRBV19 and TRBJ2-5, with D possibly TRBD2 on 5 matching bases. Per germline, CDR1 LNHDA and CDR2 SQIVND (reference sequence). The CDR3 is 13 amino acids. Trimming cost V 5 bases and J 5 bases, with 12 bases left between them. The CDR3 protein is CASSDLARETQYF. The CDR3 region has the DNA TGTGCCAGTAGTGACCTAGCCCGGGAGACCCAGTACTTC.

This chain uses TRBV20-1 with TRBJ2-3; possibly TRBD1 or TRBD2 for D (5 bases each). Germline CDR1 reads DFQATT; CDR2 reads SNEGSKA (reference sequence). Deletions cut 3 bases from V and 2 bases from J, with 18 bases between. This CDR3 comprises 16 residues. Written as DNA, the CDR3 is TGCAGTGCTAGGGACACCGGGACCAGACACACAGATACGCAGTATTTT. Its translation is CSARDTGTRHTDTQYF.

The rearrangement uses TRBV4-2 and TRBJ1-2; D unclear. V was shortened by 0 bases and J by 12 bases, with 11 bases between the two germline ends. The germline gives CDR1 LGHNA, CDR2 YNFKEQ. This CDR3 has 12 amino acids. The CDR3 coding sequence is TGTGCCAGCAGCCAAGATAGCGTGGTCCACACCTTC. Its translation: CASSQDSVVHTF.

The V gene is TRBV6-6, the J gene TRBJ1-1; D is uncertain. The ends were cut back, 5 bases at V and 0 bases at J, with 7 bases in the middle. This CDR3 region has 13 residues. Germline lookup yields CDR1 MNHNY and CDR2 SVGAGI (reference sequence). Here the CDR3 reads CASSTFLNTEAFF. CDR3 sequence (DNA): TGTGCCAGCAGTACCTTCCTGAACACTGAAGCTTTCTTT.

This clonotype occurred a few times. The chain joins TRBV5-1 to TRBJ1-1, with D unresolved. The CDR3 runs 14 residues. V dropped 0 bases and J dropped 1 base, with 7 bases sitting between them. Germline-derived CDR1 and CDR2 are SGHRS and YFSETQ. Here the CDR3 DNA reads TGCGCCAGCAGCTTGGTTGTGGCGAACACTGAAGCTTTCTTT. Translating it yields CASSLVVANTEAFF.

The J gene is TRBJ2-5, the V gene TRBV10-3; TRBD2 aligns across 8 bases. The CDR3 runs 16 residues. Germline CDR1 reads ENHRY; CDR2 reads SYGVKD. With 7 bases clipped from V and 4 bases from J, the junction kept 14 bases outside the gene matches. CDR3 loop: CAINTYKGGGPETQYF. The CDR3 coding sequence is TGTGCCATCAACACCTACAAAGGCGGGGGGCCAGAGACCCAGTACTTC.

This rearrangement joins TRBV20-1 to TRBJ1-5; D call uncertain. V was cut by 4 bases and J by 0 bases, with 10 bases left in between. The germline CDR1 and CDR2 sequences are DFQATT and SNEGSKA (reference sequence). This CDR3 comprises 14 residues. The CDR3 DNA follows: TGCAGTGCTACCCAGCCGGATAGCAATCAGCCCCAGCATTTT. It translates to CSATQPDSNQPQHF.

This clonotype was counted only a few times. This chain uses TRBV20-1 with TRBJ2-1; 9 nucleotides line up with TRBD1. Germline V gene lookup returns CDR1 DFQATT and CDR2 SNEGSKA (reference sequence). The CDR3 length is 18 residues. Germline trimming cut 1 base from V and 0 bases from J; bases unmatched to any gene: 10. The CDR3 bases are TGCAGTGCTAGAGGGGACAGGGAGGCAGGGAGCTCCTACAATGAGCAGTTCTTC. This sequence encodes CSARGDREAGSSYNEQFF.

The chain employs TRBV29-1 and TRBJ1-2; TRBD1 matches at 8 bases. The CDR3 sequence is 15 residues long. Per the germline V gene, CDR1 is SQVTM and CDR2 is ANQGSEA. V lost 0 bases, J lost 4 bases, and 7 bases stayed unmatched. The CDR3 is CSVEDLGRGLYGYTF. The CDR3, as DNA: TGCAGCGTTGAAGATCTAGGCAGGGGGCTCTATGGCTACACCTTC.

This clonotype was observed a few times. The V and J genes are TRBV6-5 and TRBJ2-1; D possibly corresponds to TRBD1 (5 bases). V lost 5 bases to trimming and J lost 1 base, with 12 bases between them. Germline V CDR1 and CDR2: MNHEY, SVGAGI. The CDR3 loop spans 15 amino acids. The CDR3 DNA reads as TGTGCCAGCAGTACCAGGGTATTGTCCTACAATGAGCAGTTCTTC. Protein sequence: CASSTRVLSYNEQFF.

This chain connects TRBV5-6 to TRBJ1-6; TRBD1 matches at 11 bases. The CDR3 has 17 amino acids. In germline, CDR1 is SGHDT, CDR2 YYEEEE. V was clipped by 4 bases and J by 7 bases; unmatched bases: 10. The CDR3 nucleotides are TGTGCCAGCAGCGACGGGACAGGGGGGTTCGGCAATTCACCCCTCCACTTT. It translates to CASSDGTGGFGNSPLHF.

J is TRBJ2-3 and V is TRBV12-5; D possibly corresponds to TRBD1 (6 bases). CDR1 LGHNT and CDR2 FRNRAP come from the germline V gene. The length of the CDR3 is 16 residues. The V gene lost 1 base and the J gene lost 1 base, with 12 bases spanning the gap. Written as DNA, the CDR3 is TGTGCTAGTGGTTTGGCCCGGACAGTCGGCACAGATACGCAGTATTTT. Translation gives CASGLARTVGTDTQYF.

The chain recombines TRBV7-9 with TRBJ1-1; D remains unclear. Germline CDR1 and CDR2: SEHNR and FQNEAQ (reference sequence). The CDR3 is made up of 12 amino acids. V dropped 4 bases and J dropped 5 bases, with 8 bases sitting between them. CDR3 region: CASSSQPTEAFF. For the CDR3, the DNA is TGTGCCAGCAGCTCACAGCCAACTGAAGCTTTCTTT.

This clonotype was counted between two and nine times. The chain has TRBV5-1 and TRBJ2-1, with 9 bases aligning to TRBD1. Germline V gene data show CDR1 as SGHRS and CDR2 as YFSETQ. This CDR3 comprises 16 residues. The junction had 13 bases not matched to a gene; V was cut back by 5 bases and J by 7 bases. The CDR3 nucleotides are TGCGCCAGCAGTTCGGGACAGGGCCGTGTGGGGAATGAGCAGTTCTTC. Translating gives CASSSGQGRVGNEQFF.

In this sample, this clonotype turned up a few times. J is TRBJ1-2 and V is TRBV20-1; D unresolved. CDR3 length: 14 residues. V was shortened by 1 base and J by 0 bases, with 9 bases between the two germline ends. The germline V gene has CDR1 DFQATT and CDR2 SNEGSKA (reference sequence). DNA of the CDR3: TGCAGTGCTAGAGCTTATAATGCTAACTATGGCTACACCTTC. It is translated as CSARAYNANYGYTF.

This clonotype has a handful of counts. The chain has TRBV7-2 and TRBJ2-1; 10 nucleotides align to TRBD2. Germline V lookup: CDR1 SGHTA, CDR2 FQGNSA. This CDR3 is 20 amino acids long. Trimming removed 2 bases from V and 7 bases from J; junction bases left unmatched: 20. The CDR3 bases are TGTGCCAGCAGCTTACTTCCCGGGACATCTAGCGGGAGCTTGAGGAATGAGCAGTTCTTC. This translates into CASSLLPGTSSGSLRNEQFF.

This sequence joins TRBV4-2 and TRBJ2-1; D unclear. Germline CDR1 LGHNA, CDR2 YNFKEQ. This CDR3 region has 17 residues. V was trimmed by 0 bases and J by 0 bases, leaving 12 bases between them. This CDR3 reads CASSQDSSAFSYNEQFF. The CDR3 DNA reads as TGTGCCAGCAGCCAAGATTCGAGCGCTTTCTCCTACAATGAGCAGTTCTTC.

This clonotype occurred a few times. J is TRBJ2-5 and V is TRBV7-9, with D tentatively TRBD1 (6 bases). Trimming stripped 1 base from V and 4 bases from J, with 13 bases between. The germline V gene encodes CDR1 SEHNR and CDR2 FQNEAQ (reference sequence). The CDR3 is 15 amino acids. CDR3 DNA sequence: TGTGCCAGCAGCTTAGAGGGTGACAGGAGAGAGACCCAGTACTTC. It translates to CASSLEGDRRETQYF.

This clonotype has just a few counts. The J gene is TRBJ2-1, the V gene TRBV27; D gene ambiguous. The CDR3 totals 12 residues. Trimming removed 3 bases from V and 10 bases from J, with 10 bases in between. Per the germline V gene, CDR1 is MNHEY and CDR2 is SMNVEV (reference sequence). The CDR3 protein is CASSFSGSEQFF. The DNA for the CDR3 is TGTGCCAGCAGTTTTTCGGGCTCCGAGCAGTTCTTC.